The subject of this entry is one TCR beta chain. Its specificity is not known. This CDR3 spans 16 amino acids. Germline CDR1 is MNHEY and CDR2 is SVGAGI. V lost 6 bases and J 0 bases, leaving 15 bases between the germline ends. It was with a sample-barcoded 5' primer and a J-beta primer mix that a second PCR of about 7 to 12 cycles was run. Researchers report that a template-switch adaptor with 12 random nucleotides tagged each cDNA molecule. TCRdb used MiXCR to reprocess the 5' RACE reads, holding one entry per CDR3 protein. The table records fewer than 950,000 distinct CDR3 sequences, less than 70% of them present only once. This entry comes from a study of blood T cells in healthy people across ages. Study results and limitations: Donor CMV status, an unknown factor, possibly confounded changes in expanded clonotypes.

The TCR originated in a man aged 80 or over in good health. The chain employs TRBV6-5 and TRBJ2-4, with D tentatively TRBD2 (6 bases). Sequences were obtained from blood. DNA for the CDR3: TGTGCCAGCAGACCGGGACTCCCCGTAGCCAAAAACATTCAGTACTTC. Translated, it gives CASRPGLPVAKNIQYF.